What follows is one T cell receptor beta chain and its context. This specimen belongs to a study of T cells in Graves' hyperthyroidism and ophthalmopathy. The CDR3 is 16 amino acids. Trimming left V 3 bases short and J 2 bases short, with 18 bases between. Germline lookup yields CDR1 SGDLS and CDR2 YYNGEE. TCR beta CDR3 regions were amplified from RNA. HTBI primers were used for first-round RT-PCR of the TCR CDR3. TCRdb passed the multiplex PCR reads through MiXCR, listing each CDR3 protein once. The repertoire holds fewer than 600,000 distinct CDR3 sequences, with approximately 15% as singletons. Sequencing was performed on blood. The source is a woman aged 18-29 years with Graves' hyperthyroidism. The chain uses TRBV9 and TRBJ2-7; weak D call: TRBD2 (6 bases). Here the CDR3 DNA reads TGTGCCAGCAGCGCCAACGGGGGTCTACGAACCTACGAGCAGTACTTC. This translates into CASSANGGLRTYEQYF. The full variable domain, its missing parts supplied by reference TRBV9 and TRBJ2-7, is DSGVTQTPKHLITATGQRVTLRCSPRSGDLSVYWYQQSLDQGLQFLIQYYNGEERAKGNILERFSAQQFPDLHSELNLSSLELGDSALYFCASSANGGLRTYEQYFGPGTRLTVT.